Included here is one T cell receptor (beta chain) sequence, with context. The germline gives CDR1 LNHDA, CDR2 SQIVND (reference sequence). The junction had 4 bases not matched to a gene; V was cut back by 6 bases and J by 5 bases. The CDR3 sequence is 12 residues long. The sample comes from a study of OX40 agonist ivuxolimab in advanced cancers. TCRdb keeps only in-frame clones here, not all; method: immunoSEQ multiplex PCR. The profile shows tens of thousands of clones, around 87% of them singletons. The receptor was derived from an adult with an advanced solid tumor such as melanoma, head and neck, liver or kidney cancer. The rearrangement joins TRBV19 to TRBJ2-7, with 7 nucleotides matching TRBD1. Specimen: CD4+ or CD8+ T cells sorted from blood, collected in a trial of the OX40 agonist ivuxolimab. The CDR3 loop reads CASSIDRDEQYF. The CDR3 DNA is TGTGCCAGTAGCATCGACAGGGACGAGCAGTACTTC.